Listed here are 14 T cell receptor beta chains from one sample, sequenced in a study of cytomegalovirus exposure and HLA in healthy donors. The PCR made use of 60 Vbeta and 13 Jbeta primers. Generated by immunoSEQ multiplex PCR, the TCRdb table keeps only in-frame clones and is missing some. This repertoire shows under 80,000 clones, about 80% found once; its top ten account for just over 50%. The specimen sequenced was PBMCs. The receptors originated from a man in his fifties or sixties in good health and CMV-seropositive.

This chain uses TRBV15 with TRBJ2-1; D possibly corresponds to TRBD2 (6 bases). Germline V gives CDR1 LNHNV, CDR2 YYDKDF (reference sequence). CDR3 length equals 15 residues. With 1 base removed from V and 9 bases from J, the gap between germline ends came to 16 bases. The DNA for the CDR3 is TGTGCCACCAGCAGAGTGCCTAGCGTTTTAGGTGAGCAGTTCTTC. It specifies CATSRVPSVLGEQFF.

The genes are TRBV4-2 and TRBJ2-7, with D tentatively TRBD2 (5 bases). The germline CDR1 and CDR2 sequences are LGHNA and YNFKEQ. The CDR3 is made up of 15 amino acids. The V end lost 7 bases, the J end lost 3 bases, and 19 bases lay between the germline ends. CDR3 nucleotide sequence: TGTGCCAGCACCAAAGATTTGATAGGGAGCTACGAGCAGTACTTC. Translating it yields CASTKDLIGSYEQYF.

This sequence joins TRBV5-6 and TRBJ2-5; TRBD2 matches at 13 bases. J was trimmed by 2 bases and V by 0 bases; bases with no gene match: 4. Germline V lookup: CDR1 SGHDT, CDR2 YYEEEE. This CDR3 is built from 17 residues. The CDR3: CASSLVTSGRVQETQYF. CDR3 nucleotides: TGTGCCAGCAGCTTGGTCACTAGCGGGAGGGTTCAAGAGACCCAGTACTTC. The full variable domain, its missing parts supplied by reference TRBV5-6 and TRBJ2-5, is DAGVTQSPTHLIKTRGQQVTLRCSPKSGHDTVSWYQQALGQGPQFIFQYYEEEERQRGNFPDRFSGHQFPNYSSELNVNALLLGDSALYLCASSLVTSGRVQETQYFGPGTRLLVL.

V gene TRBV28 combines with J gene TRBJ2-7; D possibly corresponds to TRBD2 (6 bases). This CDR3 comprises 15 residues. V was pared by 6 bases and J by 2 bases, with 17 bases between. Germline V lookup: CDR1 MDHEN, CDR2 SYDVKM. The CDR3 loop is CASSLNSGGTYEQYF. The CDR3 coding sequence is TGTGCCAGCAGCTTAAATTCCGGGGGTACCTACGAGCAGTACTTC.

V gene TRBV6-5 combines with J gene TRBJ2-2, with D tentatively TRBD1 (6 bases). Germline CDR1 and CDR2: MNHEY and SVGAGI. V was clipped by 2 bases and J by 4 bases, with 11 bases between them. The CDR3 is 15 amino acids. The CDR3 nucleotides are TGTGCCAGCAGTTACGGGGCAGGGGCCACCGGGGAGCTGTTTTTT. It yields the protein CASSYGAGATGELFF.

This chain uses TRBV7-2 with TRBJ1-1; 9 positions agree with TRBD1. Germline-derived CDR1 and CDR2 are SGHTA and FQGNSA. The trim removed 4 bases at V and 6 bases at J, leaving 6 bases unmatched. The length of the CDR3 is 14 residues. In DNA form, the CDR3 reads TGTGCCAGCAGCTCAGACAGGGGGGACCCTGAAGCTTTCTTT. Translating gives CASSSDRGDPEAFF.

This clone was counted between two and nine times. This sequence joins TRBV5-8 and TRBJ1-2; 7 nucleotides line up with TRBD1. J was trimmed by 9 bases and V by 0 bases; bases with no gene match: 8. Germline V lookup: CDR1 SGHTS, CDR2 YDEGEE. The CDR3 has 14 residues. The CDR3 DNA reads as TGTGCCAGCAGCTTGGGACAGGGCCTTTGGAGCTACACCTTC. Its translation is CASSLGQGLWSYTF. The full variable domain, in which reference TRBV5-8 and TRBJ1-2 provide the parts outside the CDR3, is EAGVTQSPTHLIKTRGQQATLRCSPISGHTSVYWYQQALGLGLQFLLWYDEGEERNRGNFPPRFSGRQFPNYSSELNVNALELEDSALYLCASSLGQGLWSYTFGSGTRLTVV.

The chain joins TRBV7-9 to TRBJ1-2; TRBD1 might be the D (6 bases). CDR1 and CDR2 (germline): SEHNR, FQNEAQ (reference sequence). The V end lost 5 bases, the J end lost 2 bases, and 12 bases lay between the germline ends. This CDR3 has 14 residues. The CDR3 DNA reads as TGTGCCAGCAGCACTCGGGACAAGAACTATGGCTACACCTTC. Its protein is CASSTRDKNYGYTF.

The chain couples TRBV28 to TRBJ2-6; perhaps TRBD1 as D (6 bases). Trimming took 7 bases from V and 2 from J, leaving 12 bases between them. The CDR3 extends over 15 amino acids. In germline, CDR1 is MDHEN, CDR2 SYDVKM. The CDR3 DNA follows: TGTGCCAGCACAGTACAGGGTCCTGGGGCCAACGTCCTGACTTTC. Its protein is CASTVQGPGANVLTF.

This clone was recorded at least ten times. Other DNA variants within this sample encode the same CDR3. The J gene is TRBJ2-7, the V gene TRBV2, with no clear D. The germline V gene encodes CDR1 SNHLY and CDR2 FYNNEI. V dropped 0 bases and J dropped 8 bases, with 5 bases sitting between them. This CDR3 spans 11 amino acids. CDR3: CASSEARKQYF. CDR3 in DNA: TGTGCCAGCAGTGAAGCGCGGAAGCAGTACTTC.

The chain recombines TRBV7-2 with TRBJ2-2; 8 nucleotides agree with TRBD1. The CDR3 sequence is 15 residues long. Germline V CDR1 and CDR2: SGHTA, FQGNSA. V lost 5 bases to trimming and J lost 7 bases; unmatched junction nucleotides: 9. This CDR3 reads CASSLSGQGFGELFF. DNA for the CDR3: TGTGCCAGCAGCCTCTCTGGACAGGGATTCGGGGAGCTGTTTTTT.

This chain uses TRBV23-1 with TRBJ1-5, with TRBD1 matching over 7 bases. TRBV23-1 is marked as an open reading frame, function uncertain. The CDR3 consists of 15 residues. J gave up 5 bases and V 4 bases, and 8 bases lay outside the gene matches. The CDR3 bases are TGCGCCAGCAGTCCGACAGGGACGACAGATCAGCCCCAGCATTTT. Protein: CASSPTGTTDQPQHF.

This clone was counted between two and nine times. Here the CDR3 DNA reads TGTGCCAGCAGCTTAGGGCAGGGGGCCACCCGGCTGTTTTTT. Translation gives CASSLGQGATRLFF. V and J are TRBV7-2 and TRBJ2-2; TRBD1 matches at 8 bases. Looked up from germline, CDR1 is SGHTA and CDR2 is FQGNSA. CDR3 length: 14 residues. Trimming took 1 base from V and 13 from J; bases not matched to a gene: 8.

The chain employs TRBV7-3 and TRBJ2-6, with a weak D call TRBD1 (6 bases). Germline CDR1 SGHTA, CDR2 FQGTGA. The CDR3 is 17 residues long. The ends were cut back, 0 bases at V and 0 bases at J, with 9 bases in the middle. In DNA form, the CDR3 reads TGTGCCAGCAGCTTAACGGCGGACAGCTCTGGGGCCAACGTCCTGACTTTC. Its protein is CASSLTADSSGANVLTF.